The 10 T cell receptor beta chains reported below all come from one sample, sequenced in a study of blood T cell repertoires in COVID-19. TCRdb keeps only in-frame clones here, not all; method: immunoSEQ multiplex PCR. The profile shows 200,000 to 250,000 clones, over 70% of them singletons. Sequencing used peripheral blood. The receptors were sampled from a woman between 70 and 85 years old with acute or convalescent COVID-19.

Here the CDR3 DNA reads TGCGCCAGCAGCGACGGGGACAGGGGGCAAACAGATACGCAGTATTTT. This gives the protein CASSDGDRGQTDTQYF. V usage is TRBV5-1 and J usage is TRBJ2-3; TRBD1 matches 12 bases. This CDR3 has 16 amino acids. V shed 4 bases and J 3 bases; nucleotides not matched to a gene: 6. CDR1 and CDR2 from the germline V gene are SGHRS and YFSETQ.

V and J are TRBV19 and TRBJ1-4; 7 nucleotides line up with TRBD1. The CDR3 extends over 15 amino acids. Germline assignment: CDR1 LNHDA and CDR2 SQIVND (reference sequence). The J segment lost 7 bases and the V segment lost 3 bases, leaving 8 bases of the junction unmatched. Written as DNA, the CDR3 is TGTGCCAGTAGTATTTCTCCGACAGGGATTGAAAAACTGTTTTTT. This encodes CASSISPTGIEKLFF.

This clone was observed once. This chain joins TRBV18 and TRBJ1-6; 7 bases are a match to TRBD1. Germline loops: CDR1 KGHSH, CDR2 LQKENI. The CDR3 length is 15 residues. V dropped 2 bases and J dropped 5; count of bases not matched to a gene: 3. CDR3 nucleotides: TGTGCCAGCTCACCAGGACAGGTTAATAATTCACCCCTCCACTTT. Translated, it gives CASSPGQVNNSPLHF.

CDR3 sequence reads: CSVYRDGGYTF. The CDR3 region has the DNA TGCAGCGTTTACAGGGACGGTGGCTACACCTTC. V is TRBV29-1 and J is TRBJ1-2, with a possible D match to TRBD1 (6 bases). Germline loops: CDR1 SQVTM, CDR2 ANQGSEA. The ends were cut back, 5 bases at V and 7 bases at J, with 11 bases in the middle. This CDR3 is 11 amino acids long.

This sequence joins TRBV5-4 and TRBJ2-7; 9 bases map to TRBD1. Per germline, CDR1 SGHNT and CDR2 YYREEE (reference sequence). V shed 3 bases, J shed 2 bases, and the junction held 6 bases outside the gene matches. The CDR3 consists of 15 residues. In nucleotides, the CDR3 is TGTGCCAGCAGCTGGGGGACAGGGAAAGCCTACGAGCAGTACTTC. It encodes CASSWGTGKAYEQYF.

The CDR3 region has the DNA TGCGCCAGCAGCTTCCAGGGGCCCCAAGAGACCCAGTACTTC. It encodes CASSFQGPQETQYF. V usage is TRBV5-1 and J usage is TRBJ2-5, with a possible D match to TRBD1 (6 bases). V lost 2 bases and J 1 base, leaving 9 bases between the germline ends. Germline lookup yields CDR1 SGHRS and CDR2 YFSETQ. This CDR3 contains 14 residues.

V is TRBV2 and J is TRBJ2-3; weak D call: TRBD2 (6 bases). Per the germline V gene, CDR1 is SNHLY and CDR2 is FYNNEI. There are 16 residues in the CDR3. Trimming stripped 2 bases from V and 2 bases from J, with 14 bases between. The CDR3 loop reads CASSERASALTDTQYF. The CDR3 bases are TGTGCCAGCAGTGAAAGGGCTAGCGCCCTCACAGATACGCAGTATTTT. Drawing the rest from reference TRBV2 and TRBJ2-3, the complete variable domain is EPEVTQTPSHQVTQMGQEVILRCVPISNHLYFYWYRQILGQKVEFLVSFYNNEISEKSEIFDDQFSVERPDGSNFTLKIRSTKLEDSAMYFCASSERASALTDTQYFGPGTRLTVL.

The J gene is TRBJ1-2, the V gene TRBV5-5; D is possibly TRBD1 (6 bases). The CDR3 totals 14 residues. Trimming pared 4 bases from V and 7 bases from J, leaving 17 bases between. From germline, CDR1 is SGHKS and CDR2 YYEKEE (reference sequence). The CDR3 DNA sequence: TGTGCCAGCAGCCTGGAGAGGGGGTCAGTTGGCTACACCTTC. This codes for CASSLERGSVGYTF.

The rearrangement joins TRBV5-1 to TRBJ2-2, with 7 positions matching TRBD1. After removal of 4 bases from V and 0 bases from J, the junction contained 6 bases not matched to a gene. The CDR3 length is 16 residues. The germline V gene has CDR1 SGHRS and CDR2 YFSETQ. The CDR3 region is CASSTGTGANTGELFF. For the CDR3, the DNA is TGCGCCAGCAGCACGGGTACAGGGGCGAACACCGGGGAGCTGTTTTTT.

The CDR3 here is CAWSVEGARQETHF. Written as DNA, the CDR3 is TGTGCCTGGAGTGTAGAGGGGGCGCGACAAGAAACGCATTTT. The chain recombines TRBV30 with TRBJ1-5; 7 bases are a match to TRBD1. The V and J ends lost 0 bases and 15 bases, in that order; junction bases with no gene match: 14. Germline values: CDR1 GTSNPN, CDR2 SVGIG (reference sequence). The CDR3 contains 14 residues.